A selection of T cell receptor beta chains follows, all from one sample in a study of blood T cell repertoires in COVID-19. Libraries were prepared by immunoSEQ multiplex PCR; TCRdb keeps only in-frame clonotypes and omits some of them. The table records roughly 200,000 clones, around 81% of them present only once. Specimen: peripheral blood. Source of these receptors: a man between 50 and 59 years old with active or convalescent COVID-19. The CDR3 runs from the conserved cysteine through the conserved F or W. A D gene is named only where the DNA matches it firmly. Expanded clones get a size class; other rows say once, few or many, or leave the size out.

V gene,clone size,D gene,J gene,CDR3 DNA,CDR3 protein
TRBV11-1,NA,NA,TRBJ1-1,TGTGCCAGCAGCTCTAGGGGAGGGACTGAAGCTTTCTTT,CASSSRGGTEAFF
TRBV7-2,NA,NA,TRBJ1-4,TGTGCCAGCAGCTTTTTGGCCTATGAAAAACTGTTTTTT,CASSFLAYEKLFF
TRBV7-9,NA,NA,TRBJ2-2,TGTGCCAGCAGCTCGACTCGAACAGGGTTCACCGGGGAGCTGTTTTTT,CASSSTRTGFTGELFF
TRBV4-3,NA,NA,TRBJ1-5,TGCGCCAGCAGCCAAGCCAGGGGTGAACATCAGCCCCAGCATTTT,CASSQARGEHQPQHF
TRBV2,NA,NA,TRBJ1-2,TGTGCCAGCAGGGCCGGGACTGTCTTC,CASRAGTVF
TRBV4-3,NA,NA,TRBJ2-2,TGCGCCAGCAGCCAAGCTCAGAGGGCCGGGGAGCTGTTTTTT,CASSQAQRAGELFF
TRBV29-1,once,NA,TRBJ2-7,TGCAGCGTCCAGAGTTCCGACAGCTACGAGCAGTACTTC,CSVQSSDSYEQYF
TRBV7-2,NA,NA,TRBJ1-6,TGTGCCAGCAGCAGAGACAGGCCCTATAATTCACCCCTCCACTTT,CASSRDRPYNSPLHF
TRBV5-4,NA,NA,TRBJ2-7,TGTGCCAGCAGCTTGTGGGGGGGCGGCGACGAGCAGTACTTC,CASSLWGGGDEQYF
TRBV30,NA,NA,TRBJ2-1,TGTGCCTGGGTTACAGGGATCTCCTACAATGAGCAGTTCTTC,CAWVTGISYNEQFF